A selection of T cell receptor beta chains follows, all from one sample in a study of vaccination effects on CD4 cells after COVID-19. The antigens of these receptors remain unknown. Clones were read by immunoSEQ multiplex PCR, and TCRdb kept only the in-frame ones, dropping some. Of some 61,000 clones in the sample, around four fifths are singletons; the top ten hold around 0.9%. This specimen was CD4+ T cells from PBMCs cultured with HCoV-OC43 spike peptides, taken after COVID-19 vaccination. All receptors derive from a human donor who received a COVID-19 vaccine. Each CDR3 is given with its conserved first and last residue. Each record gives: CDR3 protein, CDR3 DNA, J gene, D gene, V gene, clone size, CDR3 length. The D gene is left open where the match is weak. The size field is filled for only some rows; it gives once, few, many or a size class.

cdr3_aa: CASSPSVTGRETQYF; cdr3_nt: TGTGCCAGCAGCCCTTCAGTGACAGGGAGAGAGACCCAGTACTTC; j_call: TRBJ2-5; d_call: TRBD1; v_call: TRBV7-3; clone_size: .; cdr3_length: 15
cdr3_aa: CASSSGGAQPQHF; cdr3_nt: TGTGCCAGCAGCTCGGGGGGTGCTCAGCCCCAGCATTTT; j_call: TRBJ1-5; d_call: .; v_call: TRBV7-2; clone_size: once; cdr3_length: 13
cdr3_aa: CASLGGGGSPLHF; cdr3_nt: TGTGCCAGCCTAGGGGGCGGGGGATCACCCCTCCACTTT; j_call: TRBJ1-6; d_call: TRBD1; v_call: TRBV19; clone_size: .; cdr3_length: 13
cdr3_aa: CASSLFRDRYYGYTF; cdr3_nt: TGTGCCAGCAGCTTATTTAGGGACAGATACTATGGCTACACCTTC; j_call: TRBJ1-2; d_call: TRBD1; v_call: TRBV13; clone_size: .; cdr3_length: 15
cdr3_aa: CASSAQGLTNEKLFF; cdr3_nt: TGTGCCAGCAGTGCGCAGGGTTTGACTAATGAAAAACTGTTTTTT; j_call: TRBJ1-4; d_call: .; v_call: TRBV27; clone_size: .; cdr3_length: 15
cdr3_aa: CASSQVLGQINSPLHF; cdr3_nt: TGCGCCAGCAGCCAAGTCCTTGGACAGATCAATTCACCCCTCCACTTT; j_call: TRBJ1-6; d_call: .; v_call: TRBV4-1; clone_size: .; cdr3_length: 16
cdr3_aa: CASSVGVPQGRGETQYF; cdr3_nt: TGTGCCAGCAGCGTGGGAGTTCCACAGGGGAGAGGGGAGACCCAGTACTTC; j_call: TRBJ2-5; d_call: TRBD1; v_call: TRBV9; clone_size: .; cdr3_length: 17
cdr3_aa: CASRKGGEVVTDTQYF; cdr3_nt: TGTGCCAGCAGGAAAGGGGGCGAGGTAGTCACAGATACGCAGTATTTT; j_call: TRBJ2-3; d_call: TRBD1; v_call: TRBV11-2; clone_size: .; cdr3_length: 16
cdr3_aa: CASSLLGGAYGYTF; cdr3_nt: TGCGCCAGCAGCTTGTTGGGCGGAGCCTATGGCTACACCTTC; j_call: TRBJ1-2; d_call: .; v_call: TRBV5-1; clone_size: .; cdr3_length: 14
cdr3_aa: CASSVVSGRTHYGYTF; cdr3_nt: TGTGCCAGCAGCGTAGTGTCGGGCAGAACCCACTATGGCTACACCTTC; j_call: TRBJ1-2; d_call: .; v_call: TRBV9; clone_size: .; cdr3_length: 16
cdr3_aa: CASSLMVSTDTQYF; cdr3_nt: TGTGCCAGCAGCTTAATGGTTAGCACAGATACGCAGTATTTT; j_call: TRBJ2-3; d_call: .; v_call: TRBV7-3; clone_size: .; cdr3_length: 14
cdr3_aa: CASTNDRAGETQYF; cdr3_nt: TGTGCCAGTACAAACGACAGGGCCGGAGAGACCCAGTACTTC; j_call: TRBJ2-5; d_call: TRBD1; v_call: TRBV19; clone_size: .; cdr3_length: 14
cdr3_aa: CASSLGRQNQPQHF; cdr3_nt: TGTGCCAGCAGCTTGGGACGCCAAAATCAGCCCCAGCATTTT; j_call: TRBJ1-5; d_call: .; v_call: TRBV7-9; clone_size: .; cdr3_length: 14
cdr3_aa: CATMESGLDTQYF; cdr3_nt: TGCGCCACTATGGAGTCGGGTCTAGATACGCAGTATTTT; j_call: TRBJ2-3; d_call: .; v_call: TRBV10-1; clone_size: .; cdr3_length: 13
cdr3_aa: CASSPRGSPNTGELFF; cdr3_nt: TGTGCCAGCTCACCAAGGGGGAGTCCGAACACCGGGGAGCTGTTTTTT; j_call: TRBJ2-2; d_call: .; v_call: TRBV18; clone_size: few; cdr3_length: 16
cdr3_aa: CASRGQGANTEAFF; cdr3_nt: TGTGCCAGCCGGGGACAGGGGGCGAACACTGAAGCTTTCTTT; j_call: TRBJ1-1; d_call: TRBD1; v_call: TRBV2; clone_size: .; cdr3_length: 14
cdr3_aa: CASSQWSTGTDTQYF; cdr3_nt: TGTGCCAGCAGCCAATGGTCTACGGGCACAGATACGCAGTATTTT; j_call: TRBJ2-3; d_call: .; v_call: TRBV3-1/TRBV3-2; clone_size: once; cdr3_length: 15
cdr3_aa: CASSQEGSYGYTF; cdr3_nt: TGTGCCAGCAGCCAAGAAGGCAGCTATGGCTACACCTTC; j_call: TRBJ1-2; d_call: .; v_call: TRBV3-1/TRBV3-2; clone_size: .; cdr3_length: 13